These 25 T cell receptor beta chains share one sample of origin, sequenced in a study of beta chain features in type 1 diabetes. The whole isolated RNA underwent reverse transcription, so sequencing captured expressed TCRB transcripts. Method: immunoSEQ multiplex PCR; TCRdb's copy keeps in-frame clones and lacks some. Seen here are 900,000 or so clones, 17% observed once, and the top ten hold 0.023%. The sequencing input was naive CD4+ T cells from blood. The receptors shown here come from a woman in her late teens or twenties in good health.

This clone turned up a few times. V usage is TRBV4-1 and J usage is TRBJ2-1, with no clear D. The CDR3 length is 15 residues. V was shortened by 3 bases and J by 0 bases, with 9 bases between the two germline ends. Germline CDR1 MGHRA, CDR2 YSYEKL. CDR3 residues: CASSQKTDSYNEQFF. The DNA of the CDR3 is TGCGCCAGCAGCCAGAAAACAGACTCCTACAATGAGCAGTTCTTC.

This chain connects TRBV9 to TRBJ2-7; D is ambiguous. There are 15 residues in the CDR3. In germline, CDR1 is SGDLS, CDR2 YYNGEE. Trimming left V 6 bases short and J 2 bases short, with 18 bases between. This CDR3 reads CASTPGGSSTYEQYF. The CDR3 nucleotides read TGTGCCAGCACCCCGGGTGGGTCCAGCACCTACGAGCAGTACTTC. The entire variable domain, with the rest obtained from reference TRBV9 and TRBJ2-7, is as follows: DSGVTQTPKHLITATGQRVTLRCSPRSGDLSVYWYQQSLDQGLQFLIQYYNGEERAKGNILERFSAQQFPDLHSELNLSSLELGDSALYFCASTPGGSSTYEQYFGPGTRLTVT.

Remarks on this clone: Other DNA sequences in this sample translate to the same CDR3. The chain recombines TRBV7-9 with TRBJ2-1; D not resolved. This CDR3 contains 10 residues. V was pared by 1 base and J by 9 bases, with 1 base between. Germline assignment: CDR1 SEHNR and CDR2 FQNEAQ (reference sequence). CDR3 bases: TGTGCCAGCAGCTTAGGTGAGCAGTTCTTC. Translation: CASSLGEQFF.

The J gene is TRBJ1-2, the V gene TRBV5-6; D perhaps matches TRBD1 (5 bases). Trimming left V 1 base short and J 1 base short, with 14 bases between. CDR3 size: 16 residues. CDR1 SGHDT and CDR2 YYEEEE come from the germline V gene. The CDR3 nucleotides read TGTGCCAGCAGCTTGTTTCAGGGAGGGCATAACTATGGCTACACCTTC. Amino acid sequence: CASSLFQGGHNYGYTF.

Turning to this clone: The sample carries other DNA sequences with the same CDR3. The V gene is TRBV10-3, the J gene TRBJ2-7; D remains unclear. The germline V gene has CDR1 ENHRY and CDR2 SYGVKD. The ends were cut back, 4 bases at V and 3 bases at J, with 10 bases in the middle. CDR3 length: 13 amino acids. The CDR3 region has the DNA TGTGCCATCAGTGGGGGTCCCGGCTACGAGCAGTACTTC. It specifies CAISGGPGYEQYF.

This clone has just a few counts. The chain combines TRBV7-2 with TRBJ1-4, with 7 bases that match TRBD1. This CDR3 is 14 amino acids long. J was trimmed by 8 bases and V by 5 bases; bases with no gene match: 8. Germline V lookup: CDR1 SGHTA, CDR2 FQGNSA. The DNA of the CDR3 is TGTGCCAGCAGCACTCAGGGGGTTAGCGAAAAACTGTTTTTT. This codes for CASSTQGVSEKLFF.

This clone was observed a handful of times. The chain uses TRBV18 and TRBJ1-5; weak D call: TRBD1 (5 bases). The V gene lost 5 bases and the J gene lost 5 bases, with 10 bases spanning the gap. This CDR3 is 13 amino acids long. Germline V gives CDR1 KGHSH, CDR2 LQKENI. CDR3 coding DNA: TGTGCCAGCTCAATGACAGAGGATCAGCCCCAGCATTTT. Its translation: CASSMTEDQPQHF.

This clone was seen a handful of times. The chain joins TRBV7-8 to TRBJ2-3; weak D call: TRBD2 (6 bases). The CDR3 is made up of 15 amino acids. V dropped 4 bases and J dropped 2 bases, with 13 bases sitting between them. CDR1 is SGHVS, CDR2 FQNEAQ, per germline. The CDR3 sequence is CASSSLGGPTDTQYF. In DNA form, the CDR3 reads TGTGCCAGCAGCTCCTTGGGGGGACCCACAGATACGCAGTATTTT. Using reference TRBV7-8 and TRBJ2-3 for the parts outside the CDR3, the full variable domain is GAGVSQSPRYKVAKRGQDVALRCDPISGHVSLFWYQQALGQGPEFLTYFQNEAQLDKSGLPSDRFFAERPEGSVSTLKIQRTQQEDSAVYLCASSSLGGPTDTQYFGPGTRLTVL.

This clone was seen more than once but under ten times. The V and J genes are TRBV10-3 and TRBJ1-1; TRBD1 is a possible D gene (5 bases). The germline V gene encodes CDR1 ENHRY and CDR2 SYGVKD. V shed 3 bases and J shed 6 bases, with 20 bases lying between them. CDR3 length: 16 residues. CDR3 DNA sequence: TGTGCCATCAGTGACAGGGAGCAGTATACGACTGCTGAAGCTTTCTTT. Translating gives CAISDREQYTTAEAFF.

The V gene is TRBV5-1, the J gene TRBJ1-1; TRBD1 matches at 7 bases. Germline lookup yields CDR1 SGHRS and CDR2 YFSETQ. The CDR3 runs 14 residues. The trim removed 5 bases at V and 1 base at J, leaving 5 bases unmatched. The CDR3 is CASRYRDRNTEAFF. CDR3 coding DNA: TGCGCCAGCAGGTACCGGGACAGGAACACTGAAGCTTTCTTT.

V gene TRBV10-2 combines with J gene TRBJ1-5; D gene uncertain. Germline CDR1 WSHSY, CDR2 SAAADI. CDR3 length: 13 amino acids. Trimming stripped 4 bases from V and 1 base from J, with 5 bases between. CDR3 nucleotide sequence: TGCGCCAGCAGTGGCGGGAGCAATCAGCCCCAGCATTTT. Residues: CASSGGSNQPQHF.

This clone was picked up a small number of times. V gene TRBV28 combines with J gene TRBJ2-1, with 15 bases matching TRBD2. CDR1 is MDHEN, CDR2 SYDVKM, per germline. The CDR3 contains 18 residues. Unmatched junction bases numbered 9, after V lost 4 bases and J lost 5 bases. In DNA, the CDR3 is TGTGCCAGCAGTTCGGGACTAGCGGGAGGCACAATAAACAATGAGCAGTTCTTC. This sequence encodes CASSSGLAGGTINNEQFF. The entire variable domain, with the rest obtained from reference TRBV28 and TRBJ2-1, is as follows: DVKVTQSSRYLVKRTGEKVFLECVQDMDHENMFWYRQDPGLGLRLIYFSYDVKMKEKGDIPEGYSVSREKKERFSLILESASTNQTSMYLCASSSGLAGGTINNEQFFGPGTRLTVL.

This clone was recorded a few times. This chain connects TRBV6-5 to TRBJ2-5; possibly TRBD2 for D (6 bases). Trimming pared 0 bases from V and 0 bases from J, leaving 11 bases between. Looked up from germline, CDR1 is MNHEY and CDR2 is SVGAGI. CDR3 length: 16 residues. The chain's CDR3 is CASSYSGGAHQETQYF. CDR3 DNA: TGTGCCAGCAGTTACTCCGGCGGGGCCCACCAAGAGACCCAGTACTTC.

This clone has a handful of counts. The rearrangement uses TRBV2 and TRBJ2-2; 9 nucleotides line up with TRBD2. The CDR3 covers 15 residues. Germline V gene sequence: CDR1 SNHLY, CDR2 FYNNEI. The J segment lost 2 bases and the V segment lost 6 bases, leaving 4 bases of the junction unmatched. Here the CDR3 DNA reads TGTGCCAGCAGCAAGGGGACTAGCAACACCGGGGAGCTGTTTTTT. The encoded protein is CASSKGTSNTGELFF.

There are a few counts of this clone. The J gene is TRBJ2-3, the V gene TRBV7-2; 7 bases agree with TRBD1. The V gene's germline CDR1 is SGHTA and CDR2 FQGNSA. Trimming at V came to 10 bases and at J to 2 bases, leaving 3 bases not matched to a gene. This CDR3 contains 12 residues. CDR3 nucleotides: TGTGCCACGGGACAGAACACAGATACGCAGTATTTT. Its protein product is CATGQNTDTQYF.

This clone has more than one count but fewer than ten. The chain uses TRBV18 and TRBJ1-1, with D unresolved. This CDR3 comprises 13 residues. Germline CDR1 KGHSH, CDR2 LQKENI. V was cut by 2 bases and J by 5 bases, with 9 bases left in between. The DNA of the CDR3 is TGTGCCAGCTCACCAGGGGTAGGAACTGAAGCTTTCTTT. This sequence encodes CASSPGVGTEAFF.

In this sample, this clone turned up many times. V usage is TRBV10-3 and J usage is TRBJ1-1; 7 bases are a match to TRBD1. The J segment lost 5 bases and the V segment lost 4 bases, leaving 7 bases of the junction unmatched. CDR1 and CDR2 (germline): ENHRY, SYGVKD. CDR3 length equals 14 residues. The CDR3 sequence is CAISVQGRETEAFF. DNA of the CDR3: TGTGCCATCAGTGTACAGGGGAGGGAGACTGAAGCTTTCTTT.

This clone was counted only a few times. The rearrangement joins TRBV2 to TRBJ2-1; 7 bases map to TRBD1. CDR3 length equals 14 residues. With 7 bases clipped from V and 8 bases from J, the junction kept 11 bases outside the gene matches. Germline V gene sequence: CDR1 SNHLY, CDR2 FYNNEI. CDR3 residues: CASKQGTYRDEQFF. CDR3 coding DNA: TGTGCCAGCAAACAGGGGACCTACAGGGATGAGCAGTTCTTC.

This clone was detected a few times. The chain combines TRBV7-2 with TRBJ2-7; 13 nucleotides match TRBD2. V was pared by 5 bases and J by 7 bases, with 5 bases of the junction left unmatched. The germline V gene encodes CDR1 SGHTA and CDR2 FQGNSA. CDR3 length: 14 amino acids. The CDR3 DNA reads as TGTGCCAGCAGCCTAACGGGACTAGCGGGGGAGCAGTACTTC. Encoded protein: CASSLTGLAGEQYF.

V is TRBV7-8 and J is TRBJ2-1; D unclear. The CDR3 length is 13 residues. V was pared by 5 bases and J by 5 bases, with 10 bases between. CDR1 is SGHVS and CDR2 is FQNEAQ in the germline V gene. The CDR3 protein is CASSTEWDNEQFF. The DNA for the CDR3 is TGTGCCAGCAGCACGGAATGGGACAATGAGCAGTTCTTC.

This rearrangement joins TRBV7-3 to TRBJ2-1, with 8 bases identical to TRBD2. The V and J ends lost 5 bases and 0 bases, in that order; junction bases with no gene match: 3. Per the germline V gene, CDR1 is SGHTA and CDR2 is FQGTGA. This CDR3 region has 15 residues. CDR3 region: CASSKSGSSYNEQFF. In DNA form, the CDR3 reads TGTGCCAGCAGCAAAAGCGGGAGCTCCTACAATGAGCAGTTCTTC.

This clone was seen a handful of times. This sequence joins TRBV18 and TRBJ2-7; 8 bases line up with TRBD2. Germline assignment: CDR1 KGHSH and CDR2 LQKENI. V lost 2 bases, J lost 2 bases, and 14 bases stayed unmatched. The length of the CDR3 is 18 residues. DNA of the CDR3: TGTGCCAGCTCACCATTCCCGCTGGGGCGGGAGGTGACCTACGAGCAGTACTTC. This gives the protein CASSPFPLGREVTYEQYF.

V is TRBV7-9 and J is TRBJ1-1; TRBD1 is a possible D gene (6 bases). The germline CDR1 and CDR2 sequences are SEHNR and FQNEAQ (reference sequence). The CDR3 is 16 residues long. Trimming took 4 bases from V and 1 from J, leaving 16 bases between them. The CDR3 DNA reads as TGTGCCAGCAGCTCCTCTTTTTGGACAGCGAACACTGAAGCTTTCTTT. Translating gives CASSSSFWTANTEAFF. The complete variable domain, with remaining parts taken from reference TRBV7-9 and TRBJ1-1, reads DTGVSQNPRHKITKRGQNVTFRCDPISEHNRLYWYRQTLGQGPEFLTYFQNEAQLEKSRLLSDRFSAERPKGSFSTLEIQRTEQGDSAMYLCASSSSFWTANTEAFFGQGTRLTVV.

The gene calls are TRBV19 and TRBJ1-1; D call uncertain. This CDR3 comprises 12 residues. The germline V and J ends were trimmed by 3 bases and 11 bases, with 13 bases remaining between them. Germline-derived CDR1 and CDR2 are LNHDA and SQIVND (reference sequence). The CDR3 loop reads CASSIEAGRAFF. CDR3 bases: TGTGCCAGTAGTATTGAAGCGGGGAGGGCTTTCTTT.

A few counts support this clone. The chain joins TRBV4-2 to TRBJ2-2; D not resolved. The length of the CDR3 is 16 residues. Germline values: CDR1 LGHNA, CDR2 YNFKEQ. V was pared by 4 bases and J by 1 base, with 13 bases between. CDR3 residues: CASSPPRTENTGELFF. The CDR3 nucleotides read TGTGCCAGCAGCCCTCCCCGGACGGAGAACACCGGGGAGCTGTTTTTT.